Listed below are T cell receptor beta chains from one sample, sequenced in a study of T cell responses to AZD1222 COVID-19 vaccine. The repertoire was sequenced with immunoSEQ multiplex PCR; TCRdb's copy has only in-frame clones and lacks some. The sample carries about 160,000 clones, roughly nine tenths recorded once. This specimen was peripheral blood, taken on day 0 of AZD1222 vaccination. These receptors all stem from an adult in good health. Each CDR3 is given with its conserved first and last residue. D genes are given only for firm matches. Not every row has a clone size; where given, it reads once, few, many or a size class.

D | J | size | V | CDR3 | DNA
TRBD2 | TRBJ2-1 | - | TRBV4-3 | CASSQESGLAGGRHEQFF | TGCGCCAGCAGCCAAGAGAGCGGGCTAGCGGGGGGGAGACATGAGCAGTTCTTC
- | TRBJ2-5 | - | TRBV6-6 | CASNRAGFQETQYF | TGTGCCAGCAATAGGGCAGGATTCCAAGAGACCCAGTACTTC
- | TRBJ1-2 | - | TRBV29-1 | CSVEEATNYGYTF | TGCAGCGTTGAAGAAGCGACCAACTATGGCTACACCTTC
- | TRBJ2-5 | - | TRBV24-1 | CATSDSRPGGQETQYF | TGTGCCACCAGTGATTCCCGGCCCGGGGGCCAAGAGACCCAGTACTTC
- | TRBJ2-5 | - | TRBV11-3 | CASSLGVLETQYF | TGTGCCAGCAGCTTAGGGGTTTTGGAGACCCAGTACTTC
- | TRBJ2-7 | - | TRBV7-7 | CASSPRLGGGAEQYF | TGTGCCAGCAGCCCTAGATTGGGTGGGGGGGCCGAGCAGTACTTC
- | TRBJ1-1 | few | TRBV27 | CASSLGNTEAFF | TGTGCCAGCAGCCTGGGGAACACTGAAGCTTTCTTT
TRBD1 | TRBJ1-6 | - | TRBV28 | CASSFRGQGGSPLHF | TGTGCCAGCAGTTTTAGGGGGCAGGGGGGTTCACCCCTCCACTTT
TRBD2 | TRBJ2-1 | - | TRBV7-2 | CASSLTASGGFNEQFF | TGTGCCAGCAGCTTAACGGCTAGCGGGGGGTTCAATGAGCAGTTCTTC
TRBD1 | TRBJ1-1 | - | TRBV6-2/TRBV6-3 | CASSYRDRGAFF | TGTGCCAGCAGTTACCGGGACAGGGGAGCTTTCTTT
- | TRBJ2-6 | - | TRBV27 | CASSTYRGSGANVLTF | TGTGCCAGCAGTACCTACCGGGGCTCTGGGGCCAACGTCCTGACTTTC
- | TRBJ1-1 | - | TRBV28 | CASSPTMGLLNTEAFF | TGTGCCAGCAGCCCTACCATGGGACTTTTGAACACTGAAGCTTTCTTT
- | TRBJ1-5 | - | TRBV21-1 | CASSKALGACQPQHF | TGTGCCAGCAGCAAAGCATTGGGGGCCTGCCAGCCCCAGCATTTT
- | TRBJ2-7 | once | TRBV28 | CASSVFPPGSYEQYF | TGTGCCAGCAGTGTATTCCCCCCGGGGTCCTACGAGCAGTACTTC
TRBD2 | TRBJ2-7 | - | TRBV5-4 | CASSFGPTSQGYEQYF | TGTGCCAGCAGCTTCGGGCCGACTAGCCAAGGCTACGAGCAGTACTTC
TRBD1 | TRBJ1-1 | - | TRBV3-1/TRBV3-2 | CASSQGDPGTVWEAFF | TGTGCCAGCAGCCAAGGAGATCCCGGGACAGTTTGGGAAGCTTTCTTT
- | TRBJ2-3 | - | TRBV2 | CASSEDGGGSDTQYF | TGTGCCAGCAGTGAAGATGGAGGGGGGAGTGATACGCAGTATTTT
- | TRBJ1-4 | - | TRBV28 | CASSLGGQGNEKLFF | TGTGCCAGCAGTTTAGGGGGCCAGGGTAACGAAAAACTGTTTTTT
- | TRBJ1-5 | - | TRBV5-8 | CASSPGTQPQHF | TGTGCCAGCAGTCCAGGGACACAGCCCCAGCATTTT